One TCR beta chain is described in this entry. The target antigen is unknown. This may be a read error: a much more frequent sequence differs by one nucleotide. No patient had received any treatment before thyroid surgery. This CDR3 region has 11 residues. V lost 2 bases, J lost 6 bases, and 8 bases lay in between. CDR1 and CDR2 from the germline V gene are SQVTM and ANQGSEA. Per the original methods: Researchers built a distant-metastasis classifier for papillary thyroid cancer that drew on CDR3 differences across clinicopathological groups. MiXCR re-clonotyped the PCR reads for TCRdb. None of the V and J calls come from the authors' own analysis; TCRdb made them. The data hold about 92,000 clones, with more than 12% observed a single time. This sample is part of a study of metastatic and nonmetastatic thyroid tumors. Study-wide results and limits: Versus benign nodules, malignant thyroid tumors reportedly had significantly higher TCR beta diversity, in blood and tumor.

This TCR came from a female donor with papillary thyroid cancer or a benign thyroid nodule (not recorded which). Some clones in this sample may be carry-over from other donors' samples. The rearrangement links TRBV29-1 to TRBJ2-7; no clear D. The sample was blood. The CDR3 DNA follows: TGCAGCGTTGAATTGGGCGTCGAGCAGTACTTC. Its protein is CSVELGVEQYF.